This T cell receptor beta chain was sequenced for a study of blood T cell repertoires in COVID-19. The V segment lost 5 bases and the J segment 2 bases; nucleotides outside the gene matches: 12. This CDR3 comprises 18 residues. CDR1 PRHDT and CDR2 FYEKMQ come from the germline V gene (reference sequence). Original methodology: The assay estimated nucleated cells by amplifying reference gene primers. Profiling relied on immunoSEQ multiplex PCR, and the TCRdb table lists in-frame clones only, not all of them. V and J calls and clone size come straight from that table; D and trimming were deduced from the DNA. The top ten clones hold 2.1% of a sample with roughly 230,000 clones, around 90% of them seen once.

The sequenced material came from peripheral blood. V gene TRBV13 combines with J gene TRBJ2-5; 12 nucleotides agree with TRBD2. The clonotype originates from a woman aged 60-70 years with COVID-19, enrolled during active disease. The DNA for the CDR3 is TGTGCCAGCAGCCCTACTAGCGGGGGGCCCTCGCGGCAAGAGACCCAGTACTTC. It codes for CASSPTSGGPSRQETQYF.